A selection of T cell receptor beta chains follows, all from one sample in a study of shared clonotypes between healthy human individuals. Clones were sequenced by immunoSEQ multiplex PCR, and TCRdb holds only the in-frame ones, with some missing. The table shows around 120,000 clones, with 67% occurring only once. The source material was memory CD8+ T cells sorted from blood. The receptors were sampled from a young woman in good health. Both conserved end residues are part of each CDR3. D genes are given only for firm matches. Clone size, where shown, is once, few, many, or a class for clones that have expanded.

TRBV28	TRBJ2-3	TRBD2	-	TGTGCCAGCAGTTTATTATTGGCGTTGGGACTAGCGGGAAACACAGATACGCAGTATTTT	CASSLLLALGLAGNTDTQYF
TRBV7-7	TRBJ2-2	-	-	TGTGCCAGCAGCCCAGCGATTGGGTTAGCCGGGGAGCTGTTTTTT	CASSPAIGLAGELFF
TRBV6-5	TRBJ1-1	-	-	TGTGCCAGCAGTTACGGTGTTACGAACACTGAAGCTTTCTTT	CASSYGVTNTEAFF
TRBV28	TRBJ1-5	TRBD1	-	TGTGCCAGCAGTCTTACAGGGGGAAGCAATCAGCCCCAGCATTTT	CASSLTGGSNQPQHF
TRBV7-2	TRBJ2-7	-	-	TGTGCCAGCAGCCCTTTGACAGGACTCTACGAGCAGTACTTC	CASSPLTGLYEQYF
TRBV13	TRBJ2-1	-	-	TGTGCCAGCAGCTTAGTGGGATACAATGAGCAGTTCTTC	CASSLVGYNEQFF
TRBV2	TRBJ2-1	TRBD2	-	TGTGCCAGCTCCCCGCCGGGGGGCAATGAGCAGTTCTTC	CASSPPGGNEQFF
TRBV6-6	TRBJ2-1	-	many	TGTGCCAGCGGTTTATACTACAATGAGCAGTTCTTC	CASGLYYNEQFF
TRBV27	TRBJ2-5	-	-	TGTGCCAGCAGTACCCACGTGGGGGGCCGAGAGACCCAGTACTTC	CASSTHVGGRETQYF
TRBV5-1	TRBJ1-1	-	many	TGCGCCAGCAGCTTCTACGGGCACAACACTGAAGCTTTCTTT	CASSFYGHNTEAFF
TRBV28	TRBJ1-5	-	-	TGTGCCAGCAGTTTATTCGTGCCAAATCAGCCCCAGCATTTT	CASSLFVPNQPQHF
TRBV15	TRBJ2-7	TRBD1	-	TGTGCCACCAGCAGAGATGGGACAGGCTCCAACTTC	CATSRDGTGSNF
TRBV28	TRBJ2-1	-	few	TGTGCCAGCAGTATAAGCAGGGGGGCGAATGAGCAGTTCTTC	CASSISRGANEQFF
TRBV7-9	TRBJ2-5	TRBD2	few	TGTGCCAGCAGCGCCGGGACTAGCGGACAAGAGACCCAGTACTTC	CASSAGTSGQETQYF
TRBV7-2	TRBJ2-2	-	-	TGTGCCAGCAGCCCACGACTAGTGTCCGGGGAGCTGTTTTTT	CASSPRLVSGELFF
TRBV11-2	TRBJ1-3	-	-	TGTGCCAGCAGCCACGGCGCGGGATCTGGAAACACCATATATTTT	CASSHGAGSGNTIYF
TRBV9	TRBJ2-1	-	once	TGTGCCAGCAGCGTACGGGCCGTGGGGGATGAGCAGTTCTTC	CASSVRAVGDEQFF
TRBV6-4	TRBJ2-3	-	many	TGTGCCAGCAGTGACTCGGTTGGGGGAGCAGATACGCAGTATTTT	CASSDSVGGADTQYF
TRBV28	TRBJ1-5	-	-	TGTGCCAGCAGTTCCGTGGGGGGAAGCAATCAGCCCCAGCATTTT	CASSSVGGSNQPQHF
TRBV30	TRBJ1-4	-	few	TGTGCCTGGACCCCTCGGGGTGAAAAACTGTTTTTT	CAWTPRGEKLFF
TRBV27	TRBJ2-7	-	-	TGTGCCAGCAGTGTCGGGGGTCCACGCTACGAGCAGTACTTC	CASSVGGPRYEQYF
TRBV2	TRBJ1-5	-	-	TGTGCCAGCAGTACAACAGGGAGGGATCAGCCCCAGCATTTT	CASSTTGRDQPQHF
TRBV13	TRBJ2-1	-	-	TGTGCCAGCAGGGACTGGGGCTCCTACAATGAGCAGTTCTTC	CASRDWGSYNEQFF
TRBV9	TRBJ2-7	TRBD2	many	TGTGCCAGCAGCGCGAGCGGGAAACTGGACGAGCAGTACTTC	CASSASGKLDEQYF
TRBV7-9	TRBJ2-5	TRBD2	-	TGTGCCAGCAGCCGCATTATAGCGGGTGCGCACAGAACCCAGTACTTC	CASSRIIAGAHRTQYF
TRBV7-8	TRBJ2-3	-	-	TGTGCCAGCAGCCCTCGGAGAGCCAAAGATACGCAGTATTTT	CASSPRRAKDTQYF
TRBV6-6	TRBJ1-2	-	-	TGTGCCAGCAGTTACTCGAAGGCGGGTTTTGACTATGGCTACACCTTC	CASSYSKAGFDYGYTF
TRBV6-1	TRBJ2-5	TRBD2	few	TGTGCCAGCAGTGAAGGGACTAGGGTTTCAGAGACCCAGTACTTC	CASSEGTRVSETQYF
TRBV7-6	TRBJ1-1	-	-	TGTGCCAGCAGTTCACCGAACACTGAAGCTTTCTTT	CASSSPNTEAFF
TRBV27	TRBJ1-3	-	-	TGTGCCAGCAGTTATACAGGGACCCCTGGAAACACCATATATTTT	CASSYTGTPGNTIYF
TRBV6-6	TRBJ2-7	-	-	TGTGCCAGCAGTTATATAAGCGCCAGCTCCTACGAGCAGTACTTC	CASSYISASSYEQYF
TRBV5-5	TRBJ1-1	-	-	TGTGCCAGCAGCTTCGGGTCCTTGAACACTGAAGCTTTCTTT	CASSFGSLNTEAFF
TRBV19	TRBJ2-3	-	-	TGTGCCAGTAGTGGCTCCGTGGGCACAGATACGCAGTATTTT	CASSGSVGTDTQYF
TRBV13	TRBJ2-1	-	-	TGTGCCAGCAGCTTACTTGCCCTATGGGGCGGTGAGCAGTTCTTC	CASSLLALWGGEQFF
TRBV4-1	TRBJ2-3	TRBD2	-	TGCGCCAGCAGGGAAATAGCGGGAGTGGATACGCAGTATTTT	CASREIAGVDTQYF
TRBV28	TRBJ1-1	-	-	TGTGCCAGCAGTTCCCCCCAGGGGAGCACTGAAGCTTTCTTT	CASSSPQGSTEAFF
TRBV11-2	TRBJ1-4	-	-	TGTGCCAGCAGCTTAGGAGGGGATGAAAAACTGTTTTTT	CASSLGGDEKLFF
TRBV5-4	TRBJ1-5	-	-	TGTGCCAGCAGCGCCGTAGAGGGAGGCAATCAGCCCCAGCATTTT	CASSAVEGGNQPQHF
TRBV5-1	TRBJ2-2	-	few	TGCGCCAGCATGGGGGAGAACACCGGGGAGCTGTTTTTT	CASMGENTGELFF
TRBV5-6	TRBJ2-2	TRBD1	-	TGTGCCAGCAGCCGATTGGACAGGACCACCGGGGAGCTGTTTTTT	CASSRLDRTTGELFF